This T cell receptor (beta chain) was captured in a study of regulatory T cells in long-lasting Graves disease (dated by TCRdb to 2020 to 2022). Looking at the study overall: To count as having persistent Graves' disease, a patient had to have received antithyroid drug treatment for over 5 years with TSH receptor autoantibodies remaining persistently positive. This study used TCR sequencing and RNA sequencing of peripheral blood to compare persistent Graves' disease patients against newly diagnosed Graves' disease patients. The study took place in China and was registered as a clinical trial. A total of around 35 samples underwent TCR sequencing: roughly 13 from persistent and 20 from newly diagnosed Graves' disease patients. Antithyroid drugs had been taken for approximately 10 years on average by persistent Graves' disease patients in the clinical cohort. Beyond this particular receptor, the publication reports: Compared with newly diagnosed patients, patients with persistent Graves' disease had lower TCR Shannon entropy and fewer highly expanded clones, which suggests clonal expansion. Sequencing and analysis were limited to the TCR beta chain. Preferential use of TRBV28, TRBJ1-2 and TRBJ2-5 was observed in persistent disease, whereas TRBV20-1 and TRBJ2-1 were favored in newly diagnosed disease. The authors noted that the small sample size was a limitation that may lower accuracy. Because the primary lesion, thyroid tissue, could not be accessed, the study looked at peripheral blood alone. Patients with persistent disease shared more public clonotypes (about 2,900) than newly diagnosed patients did (roughly 970).

Unmatched junction bases come to 2, with V trimmed by 3 bases and J by 5 bases. CDR1 SGHRS and CDR2 YFSETQ are derived from the germline V gene. From the cysteine up to the phenylalanine, the CDR3 has a length of 14 residues. Just CDR3 DNA is preserved here, 42 bases in frame from base 1. Library creation used multiplex PCR. For sequencing, an Illumina HiSeq 4000 was employed. To build TCR beta libraries, CDR3 regions were amplified by Arm-PCR using iRepertoire HTBI primers. Gel purification was performed on PCR products prior to sequencing. The paper's data handling went like this. A total of fewer than 65 TRBV and under 15 TRBJ segments were identified across samples and were used for gene usage analysis of CDR3 amino acid clonotypes. COPE and FqMerger were used to merge the filtered high-quality paired reads into contigs. BLAST was used to align contigs to IMGT TRBV, TRBD and TRBJ reference genes, and CDR3 was defined according to IMGT. Highly expanded clones were defined as clonotypes with a frequency above 0.1%. Shannon entropy was used to measure repertoire diversity, and the Gini coefficient was used to measure V-J evenness. A clonotype was considered public if more than one individual shared it. TCRdb ran its own pipeline on the public reads, namely fastp trimming at Q25 and MiXCR clone calling, and kept in-frame beta chains. Entries are consolidated by CDR3 protein sequence, retaining the most common genes and DNA. TCRdb's processing, not the study's, gives the V and J calls here. Here the sample has roughly 430,000 distinct CDR3 sequences; 21% occur a single time. Together, the top ten hold about 13% of the sample.

This clonotype was picked up many times. The antigen it recognizes is unknown. No much larger clonotype is one base removed from it; base qualities were not supplied. The sample's time point label, decoded: persistent/refractory GD, antithyroid drugs over 5 years with positive TRAb. For both TCR sequencing and RNA sequencing, RNA was extracted from PBMCs in TRIzol. The diagnosis of Graves' disease followed American Thyroid Association guidelines. Patients for the study were recruited at an endocrinology department in Xi'an, China. Each patient gave approximately 9 milliliters of peripheral blood, collected in an EDTA anticoagulant tube. Ficoll Paque Plus density gradient separation was used to isolate PBMCs, and no further T cell sorting was done. RNA quality was checked with an Agilent 2100 Bioanalyzer and agarose gel, and concentration with a NanoDrop 2000.

The TCR originated in a female donor with Graves disease. The chain is made from TRBV5-1 and TRBJ2-2; 9 nucleotides in the junction match TRBD1. The starting material was peripheral blood mononuclear cells (PBMCs), obtained when the disease was refractory, from a patient treated with antithyroid drugs. The CDR3: CASSWGQGTGELFF. Here is the DNA: TGCGCCAGCAGCTGGGGACAGGGAACCGGGGAGCTGTTTTTT.